These 20 T cell receptor beta chains came from one sample sequenced in a study of shared clonotypes between healthy human individuals. TCRdb's copy holds only in-frame clones and misses some; the assay was immunoSEQ multiplex PCR. This table holds fewer than 1 million clones, roughly 96% found once. The naive CD8 fraction comprised CD45RO-negative cells positively selected for CCR7 and excluded terminally differentiated effector memory CD45RA+ cells. What was sequenced was naive CD8+ T cells sorted from blood. These receptors originate from a man aged 25-45 years in good health.

This chain joins TRBV10-3 and TRBJ1-5; 8 bases are a match to TRBD1. CDR3 length: 17 amino acids. Germline lookup yields CDR1 ENHRY and CDR2 SYGVKD. V trimming: 2 bases; J trimming: 4 bases; junction bases outside the gene matches: 10. The CDR3 DNA reads TGTGCCATCAGTGAGCCAAAGACAGGGGCGTTGAATCAGCCCCAGCATTTT. Its protein is CAISEPKTGALNQPQHF.

This chain links TRBV14 with TRBJ2-5; no reliable D call. Trimming left V 1 base short and J 5 bases short, with 8 bases between. CDR1 and CDR2 from the germline V gene are SGHDN and FVKESK. The CDR3 extends over 13 amino acids. This CDR3 is CASSQVNRETQYF. The CDR3 DNA follows: TGTGCCAGCAGCCAAGTCAACCGGGAGACCCAGTACTTC.

This chain uses TRBV10-2 with TRBJ2-5; TRBD2 is a possible D gene (5 bases). Germline V gene sequence: CDR1 WSHSY, CDR2 SAAADI. The germline V and J ends were trimmed by 5 bases and 6 bases, with 22 bases remaining between them. The CDR3 spans 16 residues. In DNA, the CDR3 is TGCGCCAGCAGTCCCACCGGGATAAGGGTCGGGCAGACCCAGTACTTC. It encodes CASSPTGIRVGQTQYF.

This chain joins TRBV4-1 and TRBJ1-1; 8 bases agree with TRBD1. Germline CDR1 and CDR2: MGHRA and YSYEKL. CDR3 length: 14 amino acids. Unmatched junction bases numbered 7, after V lost 2 bases and J lost 8 bases. The CDR3 region is CASSQPRGDREAFF. In DNA, the CDR3 is TGCGCCAGCAGCCAACCCAGGGGGGACAGGGAAGCTTTCTTT.

A single count supports this clone. This sequence joins TRBV15 and TRBJ2-1, with TRBD1 identical over 9 bases. The CDR3 extends over 16 amino acids. In germline, CDR1 is LNHNV, CDR2 YYDKDF (reference sequence). V was clipped by 6 bases and J by 4 bases; unmatched bases: 10. The CDR3 sequence: CATRSTPGQGYNEQFF. DNA of the CDR3: TGTGCCACCAGATCCACTCCGGGACAGGGATACAATGAGCAGTTCTTC.

The chain joins TRBV27 to TRBJ2-5; 9 nucleotides agree with TRBD2. Germline trimming cut 7 bases from V and 2 bases from J; bases unmatched to any gene: 5. CDR1 and CDR2 from the germline V gene are MNHEY and SMNVEV (reference sequence). This CDR3 has 14 residues. CDR3 amino acids: CASTRAGGQETQYF. The DNA of the CDR3 is TGTGCCAGCACGAGAGCGGGAGGACAAGAGACCCAGTACTTC.

The chain links TRBV29-1 to TRBJ2-3, with D perhaps matching TRBD2 (5 bases). This CDR3 region has 13 residues. V was cut by 6 bases and J by 0 bases, with 10 bases left in between. The V gene's germline CDR1 is SQVTM and CDR2 ANQGSEA. For the CDR3, the DNA is TGCAGCGTCGCAACTAGTAGCACAGATACGCAGTATTTT. Translation: CSVATSSTDTQYF.

This clone is a singleton in its sample. Distinct nucleotide sequences in the sample also encode this CDR3. V usage is TRBV6-5 and J usage is TRBJ2-3; the D is unclear. From germline, CDR1 is MNHEY and CDR2 SVGAGI. The CDR3 contains 12 residues. Trimming pared 2 bases from V and 4 bases from J, leaving 4 bases between. CDR3 coding DNA: TGTGCCAGCAGTTACGGTTCAGATACGCAGTATTTT. It specifies CASSYGSDTQYF.

For this clone: This sample includes further DNA sequences coding for the same CDR3. The chain recombines TRBV18 with TRBJ1-5; weak D call: TRBD1 (5 bases). This CDR3 spans 15 amino acids. Per the germline V gene, CDR1 is KGHSH and CDR2 is LQKENI. The V end was cut by 3 bases, the J end by 0 bases, with 9 bases between. Here the CDR3 DNA reads TGTGCCAGCTCACCGGGAGGGGATAGCAATCAGCCCCAGCATTTT. This codes for CASSPGGDSNQPQHF.

This chain joins TRBV5-4 and TRBJ2-4; D gene ambiguous. Germline V lookup: CDR1 SGHNT, CDR2 YYREEE (reference sequence). Trimming cost V 4 bases and J 1 base, with 9 bases left between them. The CDR3 contains 14 residues. CDR3 region: CASSASGAKNIQYF. For the CDR3, the DNA is TGTGCCAGCAGCGCTTCCGGGGCCAAAAACATTCAGTACTTC.

The table lists this clone with a count of one. The V and J genes are TRBV10-2 and TRBJ1-1, with TRBD1 as a possible D gene (6 bases). V was trimmed by 0 bases and J by 1 base, leaving 9 bases between them. CDR1 is WSHSY, CDR2 SAAADI, per germline. The CDR3 covers 15 residues. CDR3 in DNA: TGCGCCAGCAGTGAGTCGAGAGGGGGGAACACTGAAGCTTTCTTT. It is translated as CASSESRGGNTEAFF.

This clone has just one count. This chain uses TRBV27 with TRBJ2-1; D is ambiguous. CDR3 length: 15 residues. Germline V gene sequence: CDR1 MNHEY, CDR2 SMNVEV (reference sequence). V was pared by 2 bases and J by 3 bases, with 11 bases between. The CDR3 nucleotides read TGTGCCAGCAGTTTACAAGGGCCCCGCTACAATGAGCAGTTCTTC. Protein sequence: CASSLQGPRYNEQFF.

The chain joins TRBV11-2 to TRBJ1-1; 7 bases are a match to TRBD1. Germline V gene lookup returns CDR1 SGHAT and CDR2 FQNNGV. The CDR3 extends over 15 amino acids. V gave up 2 bases and J gave up 0 bases; unmatched junction bases: 3. This CDR3 is CASSLQGGMNTEAFF. CDR3 sequence (DNA): TGTGCCAGCAGCTTACAGGGGGGGATGAACACTGAAGCTTTCTTT.

Turning to this clone: Other DNA sequences in this sample translate to the same CDR3. V and J are TRBV9 and TRBJ2-7; 7 nucleotides match TRBD2. The length of the CDR3 is 15 residues. The V gene end was trimmed by 3 bases and the J gene end by 0 bases; junction bases not matched to a gene: 6. Germline assignment: CDR1 SGDLS and CDR2 YYNGEE. The CDR3 is CASSAASGSSYEQYF. CDR3 nucleotides: TGTGCCAGCAGCGCCGCTAGCGGTAGCTCCTACGAGCAGTACTTC.

The chain joins TRBV7-9 to TRBJ1-1; tentatively, D is TRBD1 (6 bases). The CDR3 is 15 amino acids. Germline values: CDR1 SEHNR, CDR2 FQNEAQ (reference sequence). V was shortened by 6 bases and J by 7 bases, with 21 bases between the two germline ends. The CDR3 protein is CASRPPSTGKNEAFF. CDR3 in DNA: TGTGCCAGCAGGCCACCCTCGACAGGAAAAAATGAAGCTTTCTTT.

This chain joins TRBV7-9 and TRBJ2-5; D unresolved. The CDR3 is 11 amino acids. The V and J ends lost 5 bases and 9 bases respectively, with 10 bases between them. Germline V CDR1 and CDR2: SEHNR, FQNEAQ (reference sequence). CDR3 amino acids: CASSPTAAQYF. CDR3 nucleotide sequence: TGTGCCAGCAGCCCGACCGCGGCCCAGTACTTC.

This clone appeared a single time. The chain recombines TRBV10-3 with TRBJ2-2; 7 nucleotides align to TRBD2. The CDR3 is made up of 14 amino acids. The J segment lost 2 bases and the V segment lost 9 bases, leaving 6 bases of the junction unmatched. CDR1 ENHRY and CDR2 SYGVKD come from the germline V gene. This CDR3 is CAILAGDNTGELFF. The CDR3, as DNA: TGTGCCATTTTAGCGGGCGATAACACCGGGGAGCTGTTTTTT.

This clone was detected only once. The chain links TRBV7-9 to TRBJ2-1, with 9 bases that match TRBD2. Germline loops: CDR1 SEHNR, CDR2 FQNEAQ (reference sequence). This CDR3 has 15 amino acids. Trimming removed 5 bases from V and 6 bases from J; junction bases left unmatched: 8. The CDR3 loop is CASSREAGGSNEQFF. CDR3 nucleotides: TGTGCCAGCAGCAGGGAAGCGGGAGGTTCCAATGAGCAGTTCTTC.

The V call is TRBV6-4, the J call TRBJ2-3; D call uncertain. The germline V gene encodes CDR1 MRHNA and CDR2 SNTAGT. The CDR3 is 14 residues long. V dropped 0 bases and J dropped 4 bases, with 8 bases sitting between them. The CDR3 DNA follows: TGTGCCAGCAGTGACTCGAAAGCCTCAGATACGCAGTATTTT. Amino acids: CASSDSKASDTQYF.

This chain uses TRBV7-9 with TRBJ2-7; D ambiguous. Germline assignment: CDR1 SEHNR and CDR2 FQNEAQ (reference sequence). This CDR3 comprises 12 residues. V lost 1 base and J 5 bases, leaving 6 bases between the germline ends. The CDR3 DNA sequence: TGTGCCAGCAGCTTAGGGATCAACGAGCAGTACTTC. Protein product: CASSLGINEQYF.